This T cell receptor beta chain originates from a study of read filtering for tumor transcriptome and immune sequencing (dated by TCRdb to 2018 to 2021). In terms of the full investigation: Of the patients in the cohort, approximately 16 were male and some 15 were female, and their mean age was approximately 66 years, with a range of about 47 to 85. After DNase treatment, whole-transcriptome libraries were prepared with the TruSeq RNA Access Library Prep Kit. A main aim was a read-filtering strategy for immune repertoire data, specifically whether clonotypes supported by a single read should be removed. By revised international staging, roughly 8 patients were R-ISS I, roughly 17 were R-ISS II and 7 were R-ISS III. Per sample, about 3.5 to 11 million TCR-region mapped reads were obtained with IR-seq, compared with only roughly 80 to 1273 with RNA-seq. Using the same bone marrow samples, the study ran both targeted immune repertoire sequencing and bulk whole-transcriptome sequencing and then compared the TCR repertoires from each method.

This clonotype was seen at least ten times. Its specific antigen is unknown. No much larger clone is present one base from it, and per-base qualities are unavailable. Every patient had bone marrow sampled at the time of active disease. Ficoll-Hypaque density gradient centrifugation was used to isolate the bone marrow mononuclear cells. CD138-negative cells were obtained by negative selection after labeling with CD138 magnetic microbeads on a MACS separator, removing myeloma plasma cells. The purity of the isolated cells was checked by flow cytometry with CD138 antibodies on an Attune NxT. TRIzol reagent was used to extract total RNA, which was then quantified with a NanoDrop spectrophotometer. For each patient, paired RNA-seq and IR-seq were run on the CD138-negative bone marrow sample from that patient. Here is what the overall study found, with its caveats: When single-read clonotypes were removed, the proportions of shared clonotypes in IR-seq and RNA-seq correlated more strongly. The sorted CD138-negative fraction was not purified T cells but a mixed bone marrow immune population. IR-seq captured clonotypes at much higher depth and more reliably than RNA-seq, and smaller IR-seq throughput sufficed to identify most shared clonotypes. In IR-seq, single-read clonotypes were approximately 80% of clonotypes but around 3.6% of total reads; in RNA-seq they were around 75% of clonotypes and around 40% of reads.

In the germline V gene (reference sequence), CDR1 corresponds to DFQATT and CDR2 to SNEGSKA. V trim: 4 bases; J trim: 8 bases; unmatched bases: 8. Counted from cysteine to phenylalanine, this CDR3 has 14 amino acids. CDR3 DNA only is kept here, 42 bases in frame from base 1. The Immunoverse kit was used to build TCR libraries from 400 ng RNA, with molecular barcoded adaptors covering alpha/delta and beta/gamma chains. TCR library preparation used the same RNA that went into transcriptome sequencing. An Illumina HiSeq 4000 with 2 x 150 cycles was used to sequence the TCR libraries. The original methods were these. MiXCR aligned TCR reads to human V, D, J and C references and assembled the aligned reads into CDR3 clonotypes, with quality filtering and error correction included. Clonotype counts and gene usage diversity were analyzed with the tcR package in R. For inspection of raw mapping reads, RNA-seq reads were mapped by STAR aligner version 2.5.3a onto GRCh37 of the human genome. IR-seq fastq files were randomly downsampled with Seqtk 1.3 to test the effect of sequencing depth on detected clonotypes. In-frame beta chains were kept once TCRdb had trimmed the public reads at Q25 with fastp and called clones with MiXCR. Rows with one shared CDR3 protein collapse into an entry with the most common genes and DNA. These V and J calls originate from TCRdb's pipeline instead of the authors' own analysis. Present in this sample are 100,000 to 150,000 distinct CDR3 sequences, about 13% of which were seen just once. Around 8.2% of the sample belongs to the ten largest clones.

Sample: a population of CD138-negative cells sorted from bone marrow. The sample's cell subset or site label, decoded: bone marrow mononuclear cells depleted of CD138+ plasma/myeloma cells by negative magnetic selection. Rearrangement joined TRBV20-1 to TRBJ2-1; TRBD2 agrees with 10 junctional bases. The source of this sequence is a donor at least 40 years old with multiple myeloma. Here is the DNA: TGCAGTGCTACAAAGCGGGAGGGCCACTATGAGCAGTTCTTC. It specifies CSATKREGHYEQFF.